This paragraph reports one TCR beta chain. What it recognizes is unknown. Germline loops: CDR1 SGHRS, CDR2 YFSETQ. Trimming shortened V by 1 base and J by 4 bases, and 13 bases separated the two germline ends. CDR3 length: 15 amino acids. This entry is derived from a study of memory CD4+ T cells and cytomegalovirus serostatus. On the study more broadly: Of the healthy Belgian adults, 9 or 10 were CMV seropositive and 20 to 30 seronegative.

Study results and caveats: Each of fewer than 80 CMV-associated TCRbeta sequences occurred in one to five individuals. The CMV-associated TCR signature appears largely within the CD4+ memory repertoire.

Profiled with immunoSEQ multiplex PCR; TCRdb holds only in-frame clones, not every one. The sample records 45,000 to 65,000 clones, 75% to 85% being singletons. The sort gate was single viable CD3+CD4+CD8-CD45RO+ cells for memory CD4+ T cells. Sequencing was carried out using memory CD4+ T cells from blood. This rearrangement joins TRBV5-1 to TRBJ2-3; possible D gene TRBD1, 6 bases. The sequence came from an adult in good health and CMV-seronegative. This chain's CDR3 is CASSLRGLGADTQYF. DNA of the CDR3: TGCGCCAGCAGCTTGAGGGGGTTGGGTGCAGATACGCAGTATTTT. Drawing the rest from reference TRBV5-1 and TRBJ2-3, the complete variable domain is KAGVTQTPRYLIKTRGQQVTLSCSPISGHRSVSWYQQTPGQGLQFLFEYFSETQRNKGNFPGRFSGRQFSNSRSEMNVSTLELGDSALYLCASSLRGLGADTQYFGPGTRLTVL.